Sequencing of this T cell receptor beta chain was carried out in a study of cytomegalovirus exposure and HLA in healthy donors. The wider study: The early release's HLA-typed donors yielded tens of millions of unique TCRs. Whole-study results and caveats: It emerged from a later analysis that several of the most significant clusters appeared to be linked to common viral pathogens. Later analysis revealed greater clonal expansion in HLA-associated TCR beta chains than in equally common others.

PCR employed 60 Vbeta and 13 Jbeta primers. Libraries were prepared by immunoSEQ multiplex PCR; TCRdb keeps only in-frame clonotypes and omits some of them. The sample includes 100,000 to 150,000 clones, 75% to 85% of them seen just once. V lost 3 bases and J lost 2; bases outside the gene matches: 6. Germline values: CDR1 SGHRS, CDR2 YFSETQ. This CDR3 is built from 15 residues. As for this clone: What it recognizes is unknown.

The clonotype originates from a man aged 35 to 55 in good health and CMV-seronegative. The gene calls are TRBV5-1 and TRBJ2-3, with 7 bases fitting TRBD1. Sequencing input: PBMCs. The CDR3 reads CASSSRGLITDTQYF. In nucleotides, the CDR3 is TGCGCCAGCAGCTCCAGGGGGTTAATCACAGATACGCAGTATTTT. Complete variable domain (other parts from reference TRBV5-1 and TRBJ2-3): KAGVTQTPRYLIKTRGQQVTLSCSPISGHRSVSWYQQTPGQGLQFLFEYFSETQRNKGNFPGRFSGRQFSNSRSEMNVSTLELGDSALYLCASSSRGLITDTQYFGPGTRLTVL.